What follows are 26 T cell receptor beta chains derived from one specimen sequenced in a study of blood T cell repertoires in COVID-19. Some clones are missing from TCRdb's copy, which holds only in-frame ones; the method was immunoSEQ multiplex PCR. Among under 550,000 clones listed, 85% to 90% were seen once. Source material: peripheral blood. The receptors stem from a man aged 18 to 29 with COVID-19, enrolled during active disease.

This chain links TRBV2 with TRBJ2-5; 7 positions agree with TRBD2. Germline loops: CDR1 SNHLY, CDR2 FYNNEI. V was pared by 2 bases and J by 5 bases, with 5 bases of the junction left unmatched. The CDR3 has 14 amino acids. The CDR3 spells CASSEMLGGETQYF. The DNA of the CDR3 is TGTGCCAGCAGTGAAATGCTGGGGGGGGAGACCCAGTACTTC.

The chain combines TRBV2 with TRBJ2-5; D possibly corresponds to TRBD2 (5 bases). Trimming removed 1 base from V and 4 bases from J, with 16 bases in between. Germline CDR1 is SNHLY and CDR2 is FYNNEI. The CDR3 runs to 16 residues. The CDR3 DNA sequence: TGTGCCAGCAGTGAAGGTTGGCAGGTCGGAGGAGAGACCCAGTACTTC. Translated, it gives CASSEGWQVGGETQYF.

The genes are TRBV10-3 and TRBJ1-2; no clear D. The CDR3 loop spans 13 amino acids. The V end was cut by 5 bases, the J end by 4 bases, with 11 bases between. Germline CDR1 is ENHRY and CDR2 is SYGVKD. CDR3 protein: CAISRLAVYGYTF. CDR3 nucleotides: TGTGCCATCAGTCGCTTGGCAGTCTATGGCTACACCTTC.

The chain employs TRBV18 and TRBJ2-2; D might be TRBD2 (5 bases). V lost 6 bases, J lost 0 bases, and 17 bases lay in between. Germline V lookup: CDR1 KGHSH, CDR2 LQKENI. The CDR3 has 17 amino acids. CDR3 sequence (DNA): TGTGCCAGCTCCCCGCCGCTACTAGGGTCGAACACCGGGGAGCTGTTTTTT. Translated: CASSPPLLGSNTGELFF.

The genes are TRBV5-4 and TRBJ2-7; 12 nucleotides match TRBD1. The CDR3 has 16 residues. CDR1 SGHNT and CDR2 YYREEE come from the germline V gene (reference sequence). The ends lost 1 base at V and 5 bases at J; junction bases unmatched: 7. DNA for the CDR3: TGTGCCAGCAGCTTGCCGGGACAGGGGGCCGTCCACGAGCAGTACTTC. This translates into CASSLPGQGAVHEQYF.

Here the CDR3 reads CAISETGGVQETQYF. CDR3 sequence (DNA): TGTGCCATCAGTGAAACAGGGGGTGTACAAGAGACCCAGTACTTC. J is TRBJ2-5 and V is TRBV10-3; 8 bases align to TRBD1. Losses at the gene ends were 3 bases for V and 2 bases for J; bases not matched to a gene: 5. Looked up from germline, CDR1 is ENHRY and CDR2 is SYGVKD. This CDR3 comprises 15 residues.

The rearrangement links TRBV3-1 (or the pseudogene TRBV3-2) to TRBJ2-7; maybe TRBD1 (7 bases). CDR3 size: 15 residues. The germline gives CDR1 LGHDT, CDR2 YNNKEL (reference sequence). V was pared by 4 bases and J by 2 bases, with 15 bases between. The CDR3 nucleotides are TGTGCCAGCAGCCCAGGGGGGACCCCCGCCTACGAGCAGTACTTC. This encodes CASSPGGTPAYEQYF.

Of note for this clone: Its ends do not fully match the called genes, so a read error is possible. V usage is TRBV11-2 and J usage is TRBJ2-7, with D uncertain. Germline CDR1 SGHAT, CDR2 FQNNGV. This CDR3 is 13 amino acids long. This CDR3 reads CASSLDPFYEQYF. The CDR3 DNA reads as TGTGCCAGCAGCCTAGACCCTTTCTACGAGCAGTACTTC.

This clone was seen only once. This chain connects TRBV19 to TRBJ2-7; possible D gene TRBD2, 6 bases. CDR1 is LNHDA, CDR2 SQIVND, per germline (reference sequence). With 2 bases removed from V and 3 bases from J, the gap between germline ends came to 14 bases. The CDR3 covers 15 residues. Here the CDR3 DNA reads TGTGCCAGTAGTATAACCGGTAGCGGCCTCTACGAGCAGTACTTC. This encodes CASSITGSGLYEQYF.

The J gene is TRBJ2-7, the V gene TRBV21-1; TRBD1 is the table's D call, not checked against the DNA. TRBV21-1 is a pseudogene locus. The CDR3 is 14 amino acids. Here the CDR3 reads CASRAKGRGDEQYF. The CDR3 coding sequence is TGTGCCAGCAGGGCGAAGGGCAGGGGAGACGAGCAGTACTTC.

V gene TRBV5-6 combines with J gene TRBJ2-1, with D tentatively TRBD2 (7 bases). V shed 4 bases and J shed 0 bases, with 11 bases lying between them. Germline V gene sequence: CDR1 SGHDT, CDR2 YYEEEE. CDR3 length: 15 amino acids. CDR3: CASSPGGRSYNEQFF. CDR3 nucleotides: TGTGCCAGCAGCCCGGGGGGCCGCTCCTACAATGAGCAGTTCTTC.

The chain uses TRBV10-2 and TRBJ2-7; the match to TRBD2 covers 13 bases. V gave up 6 bases and J gave up 5 bases; unmatched junction bases: 1. CDR1 is WSHSY and CDR2 is SAAADI in the germline V gene. CDR3 length: 13 amino acids. The CDR3 loop reads CASRGLAGDEQYF. In nucleotides, the CDR3 is TGCGCCAGCAGAGGACTAGCGGGAGACGAGCAGTACTTC.

Comments on this clone: The same CDR3 also results from other DNA sequences found in this sample. The rearrangement links TRBV19 to TRBJ1-5; TRBD1 matches at 11 bases. Unmatched junction bases numbered 0, after V lost 1 base and J lost 4 bases. Germline CDR1 is LNHDA and CDR2 is SQIVND (reference sequence). The CDR3 length is 15 residues. The CDR3 protein is CASSIGDRGNQPQHF. CDR3 coding DNA: TGTGCCAGTAGTATAGGGGACAGGGGGAATCAGCCCCAGCATTTT. The full variable domain, completed using reference TRBV19 and TRBJ1-5, is DGGITQSPKYLFRKEGQNVTLSCEQNLNHDAMYWYRQDPGQGLRLIYYSQIVNDFQKGDIAEGYSVSREKKESFPLTVTSAQKNPTAFYLCASSIGDRGNQPQHFGDGTRLSIL.

V and J are TRBV24-1 and TRBJ1-5; the match to TRBD1 covers 7 bases. Losses at the gene ends were 1 base for V and 5 bases for J; bases not matched to a gene: 7. This CDR3 comprises 16 residues. Germline CDR1 KGHDR, CDR2 SFDVKD. CDR3 bases: TGTGCCACCAGTGATTTATTGGAGCAGGGGGATCAGCCCCAGCATTTT. Its protein is CATSDLLEQGDQPQHF.

The chain recombines TRBV21-1 with TRBJ2-5; the table's D gene call, TRBD1, was not cross checked with the DNA. TRBV21-1 is a known pseudogene. The CDR3 loop spans 13 amino acids. CDR3 DNA: TGTGCCAGCAGCCGGACAGGCCAAGAGACCCAGTACTTC. Amino acids: CASSRTGQETQYF.

This clone was seen only a few times. V and J are TRBV6-5 and TRBJ1-4; no clear D gene. Trimming shortened V by 10 bases and J by 5 bases, and 14 bases separated the two germline ends. The germline CDR1 and CDR2 sequences are MNHEY and SVGAGI. The CDR3 length is 13 residues. The CDR3 protein is CAIGQSRNEKLFF. In nucleotides, the CDR3 is TGTGCCATAGGCCAGTCCAGGAATGAAAAACTGTTTTTT.

This clone was recorded only once. The chain recombines TRBV4-1 with TRBJ2-1, with 9 nucleotides matching TRBD2. From germline, CDR1 is MGHRA and CDR2 YSYEKL. The CDR3 covers 17 residues. With V trimmed by 1 base and J by 9 bases, 13 bases remained unmatched. CDR3 in DNA: TGCGCCAGCAGCCAAGCCAGGGCGATGAGAGCGGGAGGTGAGCAGTTCTTC. Amino acid sequence: CASSQARAMRAGGEQFF.

The chain employs TRBV27 and TRBJ2-7; D is possibly TRBD1 (5 bases). The CDR3 extends over 15 amino acids. CDR1 and CDR2 (germline): MNHEY, SMNVEV (reference sequence). The V end was cut by 2 bases, the J end by 6 bases, with 17 bases between. CDR3 bases: TGTGCCAGCAGTTTAGGGCAGGGTTGGCTACTCGAGCAGTACTTC. Translation gives CASSLGQGWLLEQYF.

This chain uses TRBV7-6 with TRBJ2-7, with 8 bases matching TRBD1. This CDR3 contains 13 residues. Trimming cost V 3 bases and J 5 bases; bases outside gene matches: 3. From germline, CDR1 is SGHVS and CDR2 FNYEAQ. The CDR3 DNA sequence: TGTGCCAGCAGCTTCAGGGGGCGGGACGAGCAGTACTTC. Translating it yields CASSFRGRDEQYF.

The chain couples TRBV12-3 or TRBV12-4 to TRBJ1-6; a possible D gene is TRBD1 (6 bases). The CDR3 consists of 13 residues. V was shortened by 6 bases and J by 5 bases, with 8 bases between the two germline ends. The CDR3 DNA reads TGTGCCAGCAGGAGACAGGATAATTCACCCCTCCACTTT. This encodes CASRRQDNSPLHF.

The rearrangement uses TRBV6-5 and TRBJ2-7; 13 bases are shared with TRBD2. The germline V gene encodes CDR1 MNHEY and CDR2 SVGAGI. There are 14 residues in the CDR3. V gave up 6 bases and J gave up 7 bases; unmatched junction bases: 6. CDR3 in DNA: TGTGCCAGCAGCAAGACTAGCGGGGGGTTTGAGCAGTACTTC. Protein product: CASSKTSGGFEQYF.

The chain joins TRBV19 to TRBJ2-3, with a possible D match to TRBD1 (6 bases). Germline CDR1 and CDR2: LNHDA and SQIVND (reference sequence). Trimming removed 9 bases at V and 3 bases at J, with 10 bases between. CDR3 length: 12 amino acids. CDR3 protein: CASADRTDTQYF. CDR3 DNA sequence: TGTGCCAGCGCTGACAGGACAGATACGCAGTATTTT.

V gene TRBV3-1 (or the pseudogene TRBV3-2) combines with J gene TRBJ2-5; a weak D match, TRBD1 (5 bases). Trimming removed 4 bases at V and 0 bases at J, with 12 bases between. The CDR3 sequence is 15 residues long. Germline-derived CDR1 and CDR2 are LGHDT and YNNKEL (reference sequence). CDR3 nucleotide sequence: TGTGCCAGCAGCCCGAGTCCAGGGTACCAAGAGACCCAGTACTTC. Residues: CASSPSPGYQETQYF.

The DNA of the CDR3 is TGTGCCAGCAGCTTGGGTACGGCAGGAGATACGCAGTATTTT. Its protein product is CASSLGTAGDTQYF. The chain employs TRBV7-3 and TRBJ2-3; D is unclear. CDR1 and CDR2 (germline): SGHTA, FQGTGA. The CDR3 consists of 14 residues. Trimming took 3 bases from V and 5 from J, leaving 12 bases between them. The full variable domain, completed using reference TRBV7-3 and TRBJ2-3, is GAGVSQTPSNKVTEKGKYVELRCDPISGHTALYWYRQSLGQGPEFLIYFQGTGAADDSGLPNDRFFAVRPEGSVSTLKIQRTERGDSAVYLCASSLGTAGDTQYFGPGTRLTVL.

The V gene is TRBV6-1, the J gene TRBJ1-6; TRBD1 aligns across 7 bases. Germline V lookup: CDR1 MNHNS, CDR2 SASEGT. This CDR3 is built from 17 residues. The ends lost 4 bases at V and 7 bases at J; junction bases unmatched: 13. The CDR3 is CASSVGQTTLFNSPLHF. The DNA for the CDR3 is TGTGCCAGCAGTGTGGGACAGACCACCCTCTTCAATTCACCCCTCCACTTT.

V and J are TRBV24-1 and TRBJ1-2, with D unclear. This CDR3 has 16 residues. The V gene's germline CDR1 is KGHDR and CDR2 SFDVKD. The V and J ends lost 4 bases and 5 bases respectively, with 19 bases between them. Here the CDR3 reads CATSDSSRSIMYGYTF. The CDR3 region has the DNA TGTGCCACCAGTGACTCATCCCGGTCCATAATGTATGGCTACACCTTC.